This T cell receptor beta chain was sequenced in a study of OX40 agonist ivuxolimab in advanced cancers. Study in general: Earlier treatment with anti-PD-1, anti-PD-L1 or anti-CTLA-4 was permitted, and roughly 40% had received some.

The germline V and J ends were trimmed by 4 bases and 2 bases, with 11 bases remaining between them. The CDR3 has 14 amino acids. Germline loops: CDR1 SSHAT, CDR2 FNYEAQ (reference sequence). Here immunoSEQ multiplex PCR was the method, and the copy in TCRdb shows in-frame clones only, minus some. The sample has some 35,000 clones, roughly 80% seen once; the top ten hold 15% to 20%. Source: CD4+ or CD8+ T cells sorted from blood, taken in a trial of the OX40 agonist ivuxolimab. This receptor was taken from an adult with an advanced solid tumor such as melanoma, head and neck, liver or kidney cancer. The rearrangement joins TRBV7-7 to TRBJ2-5; D is perhaps TRBD1 (6 bases). The CDR3 DNA reads TGTGCCAGCAGCTGGGGGACAAATCAAGAGACCCAGTACTTC. Translating it yields CASSWGTNQETQYF.